The T cell receptor beta chain described here comes from a study of cytomegalovirus exposure and HLA in healthy donors. Study results and limitations: Earlier results showed most TCR beta V segments being productive about 87% or about 30% of the time. It was likely that a cluster of highly shared sequence variants was a sequencing artifact.

Trimming took off 0 bases at V and 8 bases at J, with 20 bases between the two ends. Germline CDR1 LGHNA, CDR2 YNFKEQ. The length of the CDR3 is 17 residues. Vbeta (60) and Jbeta (13) primers were used in the PCR. Only in-frame clones appear in the TCRdb table, and some are missing; sequencing was by immunoSEQ multiplex PCR. The table has some 200,000 clones, around 85% seen once. As concerns this clone: Its target is unknown.

Sample: PBMCs. V and J are TRBV4-2 and TRBJ2-1, with a weak D call TRBD2 (7 bases). The sequence derives from a man aged 50 or older in good health and CMV-seronegative. In nucleotides, the CDR3 is TGTGCCAGCAGCCAAGATTGGGGGGGGCGCGGTTGGGATGAGCAGTTCTTC. It codes for CASSQDWGGRGWDEQFF.